A single T cell receptor (beta chain) is shown here with its context. Its antigen is not identified. This entry is derived from a study of CXCR3-negative and CXCR3-positive naive CD8 T cells. Findings of the study overall: Relative to memory CD8+ cells, whose diversity was much lower, both naive subsets had comparably high diversity. The naive subsets expressed comparable surface CD5, and the authors inferred TCR strength from TRB CDR3 properties. Hydrophobicity was higher for TRB CDR3s found in CXCR3-positive naive cells than in CXCR3-negative naive cells.

The CDR3 has 12 amino acids. UMI-labeled TRB cDNA libraries were prepared by 5' RACE. TCRdb reworked the 5' RACE reads into one entry per CDR3 protein, no DNA. The repertoire table contains about 84,000 distinct CDR3 sequences. Phenotypically, naive CD8+ T cells corresponded to CD45RO-CCR7+CD27+CD95-. The sequenced material came from naive CXCR3+ CD8+ T cells from blood. Sample subset: CD45RO-CCR7+CD27+CD95- naive CD8+ T cells expressing CXCR3 (TNR3+). V usage is TRBV12-3 or TRBV12-4 and J usage is TRBJ2-5. The clonotype comes from a human donor in good health. Some clones in this sample may be carry-over from other donors' samples. This chain's CDR3 is CASSSLQETQYF.